This is a list of T cell receptor beta chains from one sample in a study of memory CD8 T cells in hepatitis C reinfection. TCRdb's table, derived via immunoSEQ multiplex PCR, lists solely in-frame clones and lacks some. The repertoire includes just over 45,000 clones, roughly 89% of them detected once, and approximately 0.67% sits in the top ten. The sample consisted of naive CD8+ T cells sorted from blood. The receptors derive from a man between 18 and 29 years old with hepatitis C virus infection. CDR3s include the opening cysteine and the closing phenylalanine or tryptophan. Clone size is not always given. Where it is, it says once, few, many or a class for expanded clones.

>-|TRBV7-3|TRBJ2-7
CASSPSGRGLYEQYF
>-|TRBV27|TRBJ2-3
CASSTPDRGVLTDTQYF
>-|TRBV10-3|TRBJ2-2
CAISESSPQGPHTGELFF
>-|TRBV6-5|TRBJ1-1
CASSLQGANTEAFF
>-|TRBV7-6|TRBJ2-5
CASSYGTSGVGPQETQYF
>-|TRBV21-1|TRBJ2-4
CASSGRTVAKNIQYF
>-|TRBV6-5|TRBJ1-4
CASSEVDTQEKLFF
>-|TRBV18|TRBJ2-7
CASSDSSNYEQYF
>once|TRBV4-1|TRBJ2-7
CASSQDPSGAYEQYF
>-|TRBV13|TRBJ2-4
CASSSREKNIQYF
>-|TRBV28|TRBJ2-5
CASSPGTGMGETQYF
>-|TRBV28|TRBJ2-5
CASSLSPEVGETQYF
>-|TRBV21-1|TRBJ1-5
CASSGTGVNQPQHF
>-|TRBV19|TRBJ2-7
CASSMRGHGDEQYF
>once|TRBV19|TRBJ2-7
CASSPGQSYEQYF
>-|TRBV4-1|TRBJ2-6
CASSPGQGWSGAGANVLTF
>-|TRBV27|TRBJ1-1
CASSHPGEGAEAFF
>-|TRBV5-1|TRBJ1-2
CASSLEGYWAGGDGYTF
>-|TRBV4-3|TRBJ1-2
CASSQDHLGSPEEGYTF
>-|TRBV10-1|TRBJ1-2
CASSESGGYGYTF
>-|TRBV19|TRBJ2-7
CASSVGGPYEQYF
>-|TRBV6-5|TRBJ2-1
CASSYGGAGHNEQFF
>-|TRBV11-2|TRBJ2-2
CASTSRGGRVKNTGELFF
>-|TRBV30|TRBJ2-5
CAFELAGEETQYF
>-|TRBV25-1|TRBJ1-1
CASTLGAEAFF
>-|TRBV29-1|TRBJ2-1
CSVEERAGGSYEQFF
>-|TRBV28|TRBJ2-7
CASSLGATSGSDYYEQYF
>-|TRBV5-6|TRBJ2-1
CASSLGGNEQFF
>few|TRBV2|TRBJ2-2
CASSDPGQGDTGELFF
>-|TRBV4-1|TRBJ1-6
CASSQRQGAYNSPLHF
>-|TRBV19|TRBJ1-4
CASSPLWTGPNEKLFF
>-|TRBV5-4|TRBJ2-1
CASSLGESYNEQFF
>-|TRBV19|-
CASSIASGRNEQYF
>few|TRBV5-5|TRBJ2-1
CASSLEGTDYNEQFF
>once|TRBV27|TRBJ2-2
CASSPGTGALMNTGELFF
>-|TRBV10-2|TRBJ2-1
CASSEPGLAGVHEQFF
>-|TRBV15|TRBJ1-2
CATSATPAEPMSLGYTF
>-|TRBV7-6|TRBJ2-5
CASSHLRGQETQYF
>-|TRBV27|TRBJ2-4
CASSGTVKNIQYF
>-|TRBV10-3|TRBJ1-5
CAISSAPNQPQHF
>-|TRBV6-5|TRBJ2-7
CASRGLATYEQYF
>-|TRBV11-2|TRBJ1-2
CASSLDLGQGADGYTF
>-|TRBV7-9|TRBJ1-3
CASSLALLSGGNTIYF
>-|TRBV6-1|TRBJ1-1
CASSDLYGEGEAFF
>-|TRBV7-9|TRBJ2-1
CASSSLGGAYNEQFF
>-|TRBV5-6|TRBJ2-7
CASSFLAGPPYEQYF
>-|TRBV11-2|TRBJ2-7
CASSPGLAGDEQYF
>-|TRBV6-6|TRBJ2-2
CASSAPGGNTGELFF
>-|TRBV5-8|TRBJ1-2
CASSWGQYGYTF
>-|TRBV4-1|TRBJ2-2
CASTFGRGTGELFF
>-|TRBV19|TRBJ2-1
CATTGGTLYNEQFF
>-|TRBV5-1|TRBJ2-1
CASSFGTGENEQFF